A selection of T cell receptor beta chains follows, all from one sample in a study of T cells in tumors after PD-1 blockade. The repertoire was sequenced with immunoSEQ multiplex PCR; TCRdb's copy has only in-frame clones and lacks some. The sample comprises roughly 13,000 clones, about 67% of which are singletons, and roughly 30% rests with the top ten. The sample consisted of tumor tissue, taken after anti-PD-1 treatment. These receptors all come from a human donor with cutaneous squamous cell carcinoma. Both conserved end residues are part of each CDR3. Fields, in order: clone size, D gene, V gene, J gene, CDR3 DNA, CDR3 protein. A D gene is named only where the DNA matches it firmly. Rows may omit the clone size; those that give it use once, few, many or a size class.

>large|-|TRBV7-9|TRBJ1-1
TGTGCCAGCAGACGAGGAGGGACCGAAGCTTTCTTT
CASRRGGTEAFF
>once|-|TRBV30|TRBJ2-5
TGTGCCTGGAGTCAGTCAGGGAAAGAGACCCAGTACTTC
CAWSQSGKETQYF
>medium-sized|TRBD2|TRBV27|TRBJ2-2
TGTGCCAGCGGAAGCGGGAGAGGGGCTTGGGGCCCGGCAGTCGGGGAGCTGTTTTTT
CASGSGRGAWGPAVGELFF
>-|-|TRBV14|TRBJ2-1
TGTGCCAGCAGCCACGGAACAGGGTTCTACAATGAGCAGTTCTTC
CASSHGTGFYNEQFF
>-|-|TRBV4-1|TRBJ1-5
TGCGCCAGCAGCCTCCGTGTGACAAGCAATCAGCCCCAGCATTTT
CASSLRVTSNQPQHF
>-|TRBD1|TRBV5-6|TRBJ1-6
TGTGCCAGCAGCAAGACAGGGGTCGGCTCACCCCTCCACTTT
CASSKTGVGSPLHF
>few|TRBD2|TRBV13|TRBJ2-7
TGTGCCAGCAGCCTAACTAGCGGGAGTACCCGCGAGCAGTACTTC
CASSLTSGSTREQYF
>-|-|TRBV5-5|TRBJ1-1
TGTGCCAGCAGCTTGGGACCCGGGTCTAACACTGAAGCTTTCTTT
CASSLGPGSNTEAFF
>-|-|TRBV23-1|TRBJ2-3
TGCGCCAGCAGTTATCGACGGGGGAGCACAGATACGCAGTATTTT
CASSYRRGSTDTQYF
>medium-sized|TRBD1|TRBV7-6|TRBJ2-6
TGTGCCAGCAGCCTTGGACAGGGGGTATCCTCCGTCCTGACTTTC
CASSLGQGVSSVLTF
>-|-|TRBV7-9|TRBJ1-3
TGTGCCAGCAGCTTCCGCGGGGTCTCTGGAAACACCATATATTTT
CASSFRGVSGNTIYF
>-|TRBD2|TRBV7-6|TRBJ2-2
TGTGCCAGCAGCTTGGCTAGCGGGGGTAACACCGGGGAGCTGTTTTTT
CASSLASGGNTGELFF
>few|TRBD2|TRBV2|TRBJ2-7
TGTGCCAGCAGTGAAGCGGGACTAGGTGTCTACGAGCAGTACTTC
CASSEAGLGVYEQYF
>medium-sized|-|TRBV6-2/TRBV6-3|TRBJ2-7
TGTGCCAGCAGTTGGGGGACCGCACAGTACTTC
CASSWGTAQYF
>-|-|TRBV5-1|TRBJ1-5
TGCGCCAGCAGCTTGATGGGTTTGGGTAGCAATCAGCCCCAGCATTTT
CASSLMGLGSNQPQHF
>-|-|TRBV5-1|TRBJ2-6
TGCGCCAGCAGCTTGGGACAGGAAGCTGGGGCCAACGTCCTGACTTTC
CASSLGQEAGANVLTF
>-|-|TRBV9|TRBJ2-3
TGTGCCAGCAGCGTAGAAGGACTACCTAGCACAGATACGCAGTATTTT
CASSVEGLPSTDTQYF
>-|-|TRBV7-6|TRBJ2-2
TGTGCCAGCAGCCCGGGCAGACCCTTAACGAACACCGGGGAGCTGTTTTTT
CASSPGRPLTNTGELFF
>-|TRBD1|TRBV7-8|TRBJ1-1
TGTGCCAGCAGCTTAGGTCGGACAGGGGAAACTGAAGCTTTCTTT
CASSLGRTGETEAFF
>-|-|TRBV10-2|TRBJ2-3
TGCGCCAGCAGTGAGTCCGCAGCTAGCACAGATACGCAGTATTTT
CASSESAASTDTQYF
>-|-|TRBV6-2/TRBV6-3|TRBJ1-2
TGTGCCAGCAGTTACAGCGGCAGTCAGGCCCATGGCTACACCTTC
CASSYSGSQAHGYTF
>-|TRBD1|TRBV28|TRBJ2-1
TGTGCCAGCGAGGGACAGCGGGAGCAGTTCTTC
CASEGQREQFF
>-|-|TRBV9|TRBJ2-1
TGTGCCAGCAGCGTAGCTCAGGTTCGGGGGATGGGTGAGCAGTTCTTC
CASSVAQVRGMGEQFF
>few|TRBD2|TRBV5-6|TRBJ2-7
TGTGCCAGCAGCTGGGGGACTAGTGGCGAGCAGTACTTC
CASSWGTSGEQYF
>-|-|TRBV6-5|TRBJ1-4
TGTGCCAGCAGTCAGGGTCTCGGGGATGAAAAACTGTTTTTT
CASSQGLGDEKLFF
>-|-|TRBV19|TRBJ1-6
TGTGCCAGTAGTATCGGAGGGGCTCGGTATAATTCACCCCTCCACTTT
CASSIGGARYNSPLHF
>-|-|TRBV2|TRBJ1-6
TGTGCCGCGCAACGGGGATCGGCCTATAATTCACCCCTCCACTTT
CAAQRGSAYNSPLHF
>-|-|TRBV3-1/TRBV3-2|TRBJ1-2
TGTGCCAGCAGCCTAAGGGGGGTACGTGGCTACACCTTC
CASSLRGVRGYTF
>-|TRBD2|TRBV27|TRBJ2-7
TGTGCCAGCAGTTTTTTTTCGGCGGGAGTAAGCGAGCAGTACTTC
CASSFFSAGVSEQYF
>-|-|TRBV28|TRBJ1-5
TGTGCCAGCAGCCAACCACCACAGTGGGGCGGGGGGGGTCAGCCCCAGCATTTT
CASSQPPQWGGGGQPQHF
>-|TRBD2|TRBV10-2|TRBJ2-3
TGCGCCAGCACCAGACTAGCGGGCACAGATACGCAGTATTTT
CASTRLAGTDTQYF
>-|-|TRBV30|TRBJ1-6
TGTGCCTGGAGTTTCCCAGTCTACTATAATTCACCCCTCCACTTT
CAWSFPVYYNSPLHF
>-|TRBD1|TRBV6-5|TRBJ1-6
TGTGCCAGCAGCGGACAGGGAAACTATAATTCACCCCTCCACTTT
CASSGQGNYNSPLHF
>few|-|TRBV7-9|TRBJ1-6
TGTGCCAGCACCAACCCGGTGGGGCCCTGGGGTAATTCACCCCTCCACTTT
CASTNPVGPWGNSPLHF
>-|TRBD2|TRBV9|TRBJ2-1
TGTGCCAGCAGCGTAGGGCTAGCGGGAGGGTACAATGAGCAGTTCTTC
CASSVGLAGGYNEQFF
>-|-|TRBV28|TRBJ2-7
TGTGCCAGCAGTTTGGGTACTACTGCCTACGAGCAGTACTTC
CASSLGTTAYEQYF
>-|-|TRBV28|TRBJ1-6
TGTGCCAGCAGTCCCCCCCCCACTAACTCCTATAATTCACCCCTCCACTTT
CASSPPPTNSYNSPLHF
>-|-|TRBV12-2|TRBJ2-5
TGTGCAAGTCGCGTCTCGAAAGGGCAAGAGACCCAGTACTTC
CASRVSKGQETQYF
>-|TRBD1|TRBV11-3|TRBJ1-4
TGTGCCAGCAGCCTCCGCCGGGACAGTGGACTGTTTTTT
CASSLRRDSGLFF
>-|-|TRBV7-9|TRBJ1-2
TGTGCCAGCAGCCCGCACAAAACAGCGAGGGCTAACTATGGCTACACCTTC
CASSPHKTARANYGYTF
>-|TRBD1|TRBV6-6|TRBJ1-2
TGTGCCAGCAGTCACGGGACAGGGGCCTATGGCTACACCTTC
CASSHGTGAYGYTF
>few|-|TRBV11-3|TRBJ2-1
TGTGCCAGCAGCTCGACGTCGAAGGGGGGGGACAGCGCCTACAATGAGCAGTTCTTC
CASSSTSKGGDSAYNEQFF
>few|-|TRBV7-9|TRBJ2-1
TGTGCCAGCAGCCACCCGGACACTTCAGGTCTCTACAATGAGCAGTTCTTC
CASSHPDTSGLYNEQFF
>-|-|TRBV12-5|TRBJ2-2
TGTGCTAGTGGTCCGTCCCCGTCCGACGGGGAGCTGTTTTTT
CASGPSPSDGELFF
>-|TRBD2|TRBV5-5|TRBJ2-1
TGTGCCAGCAGACATAGCCTAGCGGGAGCCCAAAGCTACAATGAGCAGTTCTTC
CASRHSLAGAQSYNEQFF
>-|-|TRBV3-1/TRBV3-2|TRBJ2-1
TGTGCCAGCAGCCATTATCAGTCTGTGGGGACACCCTACAATGAGCAGTTCTTC
CASSHYQSVGTPYNEQFF
>few|-|TRBV6-4|TRBJ1-6
TGTGCCAGCAGTGTCGACGACAATGGGTATTCACCCCTCCACTTT
CASSVDDNGYSPLHF
>-|TRBD1|TRBV7-8|TRBJ2-7
TGTGCCAGCAGCTTGGACAGGGACCACGAGCAGTACTTC
CASSLDRDHEQYF
>-|TRBD2|TRBV7-9|TRBJ2-3
TGTGCCAGCAGCTTAGGAGGGAGCGGGAGCAGCACAGATACGCAGTATTTT
CASSLGGSGSSTDTQYF
>-|TRBD1|TRBV27|TRBJ2-1
TGTGCCAGCAGTTTAAGGGACAGGGCGGGTATCAATGAGCAGTTCTTC
CASSLRDRAGINEQFF
>-|-|TRBV18|TRBJ2-5
TGTGCCAGCTCACTGGGAGAGACCCAGTACTTC
CASSLGETQYF
>-|-|TRBV6-6|TRBJ2-7
TGTGCCAGCAGTTCCGCCAGGACCTACGAGCAGTACTTC
CASSSARTYEQYF
>-|TRBD1|TRBV27|TRBJ2-7
TGTGCCAGCAGTAGGGGGCTCCCCGGCGACGAGCAGTACTTC
CASSRGLPGDEQYF
>once|-|TRBV9|TRBJ1-6
TGTGCCAGCAGCCCTCCCGGCCGGGGGGACTCGGGGAATTCACCCCTCCACTTT
CASSPPGRGDSGNSPLHF
>-|TRBD2|TRBV5-1|TRBJ2-7
TGCGCCAGCAGCATCGGGACTAGCGGGGGGGCAGCCTACGAGCAGTACTTC
CASSIGTSGGAAYEQYF
>-|TRBD2|TRBV5-5|TRBJ2-1
TGTGCCAGCAGATTAGGACTAGCGGGGAACAATGAGCAGTTCTTC
CASRLGLAGNNEQFF
>-|-|TRBV7-9|TRBJ1-1
TGTGCCAGCACCCAGGGTAGCTATGAAGCTTTCTTT
CASTQGSYEAFF